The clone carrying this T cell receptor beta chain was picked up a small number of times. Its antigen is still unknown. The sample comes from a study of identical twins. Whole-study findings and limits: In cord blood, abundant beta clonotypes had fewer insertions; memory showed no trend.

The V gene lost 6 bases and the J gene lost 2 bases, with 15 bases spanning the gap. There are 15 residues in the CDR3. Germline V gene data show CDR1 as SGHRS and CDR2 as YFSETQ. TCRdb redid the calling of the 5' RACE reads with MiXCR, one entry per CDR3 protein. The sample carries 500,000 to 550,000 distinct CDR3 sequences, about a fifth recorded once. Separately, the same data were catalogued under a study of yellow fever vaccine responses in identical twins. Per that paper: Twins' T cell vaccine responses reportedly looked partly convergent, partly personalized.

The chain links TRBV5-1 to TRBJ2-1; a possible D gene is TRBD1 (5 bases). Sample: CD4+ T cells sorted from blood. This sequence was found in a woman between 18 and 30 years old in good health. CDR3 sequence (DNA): TGCGCCAGCATTTTTGACCAGGGCCCCTACAATGAGCAGTTCTTC. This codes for CASIFDQGPYNEQFF.